The 3 T cell receptor beta chains presented below share a single source sample, sequenced in a study of T-cell reconstitution after alpha-beta-depleted transplantation in children. The TCRbeta library was prepared with unique molecular identifiers. TCRdb called the PCR reads again in MiXCR, with one record for every CDR3 protein. The data contain around 450,000 distinct CDR3 sequences, 8% to 11% of them singletons. This specimen consisted of PBMCs, obtained before TCRalphabeta/CD19-depleted stem cell transplant. The receptors were gathered from a child aged 2-15 years with inherited bone marrow failure, due to receive a stem cell transplant.

This clonotype was seen at least ten times. CDR3 nucleotide sequence: TGCAGCGTTGTGGACGCCTACGAGCAGTACTTC. This codes for CSVVDAYEQYF. The rearrangement uses TRBV29-1 and TRBJ2-7; D call uncertain. V shed 4 bases and J shed 2 bases, with 6 bases lying between them. Germline CDR1 and CDR2: SQVTM and ANQGSEA. The CDR3 runs to 11 residues.

This clonotype was observed at least ten times. This rearrangement joins TRBV28 to TRBJ1-2, with D possibly matching TRBD1 (5 bases). This CDR3 has 13 amino acids. Germline V gene sequence: CDR1 MDHEN, CDR2 SYDVKM. Trimming pared 2 bases from V and 6 bases from J, leaving 10 bases between. In DNA form, the CDR3 reads TGTGCCAGCAGTTTAGGGGGTATCAATGGCTACACCTTC. It is translated as CASSLGGINGYTF.

The sample holds a few counts of this clonotype. J is TRBJ2-5 and V is TRBV20-1; 14 bases line up with TRBD2. The CDR3 extends over 17 amino acids. After removal of 4 bases from V and 7 bases from J, the junction contained 14 bases not matched to a gene. From germline, CDR1 is DFQATT and CDR2 SNEGSKA (reference sequence). The CDR3, as DNA: TGCAGTGCTAAAGGACTAGCGGGAGGAACCGCGACAGGGACCCAGTACTTC. Residues: CSAKGLAGGTATGTQYF.